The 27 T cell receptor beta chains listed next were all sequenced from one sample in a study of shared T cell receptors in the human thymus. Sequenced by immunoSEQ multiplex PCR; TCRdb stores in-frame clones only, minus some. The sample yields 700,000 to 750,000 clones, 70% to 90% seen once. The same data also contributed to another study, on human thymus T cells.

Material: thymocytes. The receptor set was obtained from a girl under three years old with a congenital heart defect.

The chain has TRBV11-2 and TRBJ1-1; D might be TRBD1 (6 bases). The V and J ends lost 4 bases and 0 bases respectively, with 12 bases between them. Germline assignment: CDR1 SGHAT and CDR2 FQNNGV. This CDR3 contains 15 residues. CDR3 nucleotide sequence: TGTGCCAGCAGCTCCTTCCACAGGGTGAACACTGAAGCTTTCTTT. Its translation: CASSSFHRVNTEAFF.

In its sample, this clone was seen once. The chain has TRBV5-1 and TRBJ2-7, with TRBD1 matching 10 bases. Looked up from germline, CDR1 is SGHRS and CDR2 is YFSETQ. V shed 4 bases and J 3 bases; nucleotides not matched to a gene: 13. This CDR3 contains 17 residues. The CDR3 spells CASSPSPGTGDNYEQYF. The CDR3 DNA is TGCGCCAGCAGCCCAAGCCCCGGGACAGGGGATAACTACGAGCAGTACTTC.

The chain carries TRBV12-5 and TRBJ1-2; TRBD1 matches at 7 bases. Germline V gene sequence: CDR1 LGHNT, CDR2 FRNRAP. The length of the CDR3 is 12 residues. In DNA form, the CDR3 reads TGTGCAACAGGGGCACCTAACTATGGCTACACCTTC. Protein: CATGAPNYGYTF.

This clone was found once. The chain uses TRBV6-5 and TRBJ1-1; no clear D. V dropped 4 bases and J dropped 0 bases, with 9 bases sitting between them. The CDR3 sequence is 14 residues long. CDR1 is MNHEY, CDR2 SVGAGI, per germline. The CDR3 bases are TGTGCCAGCAGTTCTCGAGGGATGAACACTGAAGCTTTCTTT. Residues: CASSSRGMNTEAFF.

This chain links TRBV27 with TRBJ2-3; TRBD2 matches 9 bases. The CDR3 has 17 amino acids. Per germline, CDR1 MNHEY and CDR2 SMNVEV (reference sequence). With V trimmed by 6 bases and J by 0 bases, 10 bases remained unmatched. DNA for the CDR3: TGTGCCAGCAGCAAAGATCTAGCGGGGCGAAGCACAGATACGCAGTATTTT. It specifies CASSKDLAGRSTDTQYF.

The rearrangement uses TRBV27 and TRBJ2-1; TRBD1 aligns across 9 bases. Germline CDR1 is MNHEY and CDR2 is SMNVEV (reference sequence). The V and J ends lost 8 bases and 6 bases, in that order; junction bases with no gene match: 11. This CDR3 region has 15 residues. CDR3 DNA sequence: TGTGCCAGCGCTGCCCGGGACAGGGACGCCAATGAGCAGTTCTTC. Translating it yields CASAARDRDANEQFF.

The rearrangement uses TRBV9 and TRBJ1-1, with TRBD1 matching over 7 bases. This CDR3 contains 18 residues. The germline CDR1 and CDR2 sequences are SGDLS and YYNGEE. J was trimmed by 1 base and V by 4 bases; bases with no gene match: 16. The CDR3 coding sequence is TGTGCCAGCAGCACTCTGACAGGGCCCGACGAAGGGAACACTGAAGCTTTCTTT. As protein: CASSTLTGPDEGNTEAFF.

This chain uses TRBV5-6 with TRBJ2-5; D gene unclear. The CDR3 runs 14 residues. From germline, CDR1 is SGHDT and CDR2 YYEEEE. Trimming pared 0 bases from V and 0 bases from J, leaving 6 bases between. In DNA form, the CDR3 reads TGTGCCAGCAGCTTGGCGAACTACCAAGAGACCCAGTACTTC. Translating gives CASSLANYQETQYF.

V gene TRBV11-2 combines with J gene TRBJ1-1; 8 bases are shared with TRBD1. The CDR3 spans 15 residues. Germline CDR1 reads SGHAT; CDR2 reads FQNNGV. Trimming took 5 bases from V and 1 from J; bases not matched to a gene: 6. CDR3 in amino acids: CASSLQGVKNTEAFF. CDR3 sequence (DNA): TGTGCCAGCAGCCTACAGGGGGTTAAGAACACTGAAGCTTTCTTT.

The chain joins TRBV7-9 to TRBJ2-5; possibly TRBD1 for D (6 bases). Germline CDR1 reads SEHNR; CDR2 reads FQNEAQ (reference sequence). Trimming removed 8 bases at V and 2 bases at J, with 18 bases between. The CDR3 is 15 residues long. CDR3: CASRASGQLQETQYF. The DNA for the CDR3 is TGTGCCAGCCGCGCCTCCGGACAGCTTCAAGAGACCCAGTACTTC.

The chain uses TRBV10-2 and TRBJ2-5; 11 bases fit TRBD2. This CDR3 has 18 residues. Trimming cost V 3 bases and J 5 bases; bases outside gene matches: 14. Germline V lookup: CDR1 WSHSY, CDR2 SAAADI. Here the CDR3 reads CASSDDSTSGDLHETQYF. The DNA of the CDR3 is TGCGCCAGCAGTGATGATTCGACTAGCGGGGATCTCCATGAGACCCAGTACTTC.

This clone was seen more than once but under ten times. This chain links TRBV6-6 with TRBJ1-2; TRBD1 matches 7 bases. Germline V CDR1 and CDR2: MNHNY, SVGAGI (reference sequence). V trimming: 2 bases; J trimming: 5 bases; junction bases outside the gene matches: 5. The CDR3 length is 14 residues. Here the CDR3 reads CASSYLRGAYGYTF. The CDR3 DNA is TGTGCCAGCAGTTACCTCAGGGGGGCTTATGGCTACACCTTC.

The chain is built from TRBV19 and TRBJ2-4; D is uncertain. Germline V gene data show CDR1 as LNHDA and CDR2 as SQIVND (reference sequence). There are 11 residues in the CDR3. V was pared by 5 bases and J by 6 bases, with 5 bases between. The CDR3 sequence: CASSAGNIQYF. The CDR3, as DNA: TGTGCCAGTAGTGCAGGAAACATTCAGTACTTC.

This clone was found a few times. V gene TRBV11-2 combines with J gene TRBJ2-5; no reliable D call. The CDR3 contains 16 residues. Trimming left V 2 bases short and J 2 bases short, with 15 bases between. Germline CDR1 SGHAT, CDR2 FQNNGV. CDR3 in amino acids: CASSLRSYLLQETQYF. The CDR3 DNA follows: TGTGCCAGCAGCTTACGGTCCTATTTACTGCAAGAGACCCAGTACTTC.

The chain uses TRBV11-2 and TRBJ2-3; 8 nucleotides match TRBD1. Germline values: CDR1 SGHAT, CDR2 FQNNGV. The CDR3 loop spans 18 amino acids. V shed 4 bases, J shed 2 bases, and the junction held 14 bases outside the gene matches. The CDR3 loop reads CASSYKSRDRRFTDTQYF. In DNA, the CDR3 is TGTGCCAGCAGCTACAAGTCCCGGGACAGGAGATTCACAGATACGCAGTATTTT.

Written as DNA, the CDR3 is TGTGCCAGCAGCCAGGGAGAGTATGGGGTTGGGTTAATTGAGAACACTGAAGCTTTCTTT. Translating gives CASSQGEYGVGLIENTEAFF. The chain recombines TRBV14 with TRBJ1-1; D gene unclear. The V end was cut by 3 bases, the J end by 1 base, with 27 bases between. This CDR3 region has 20 residues. Germline values: CDR1 SGHDN, CDR2 FVKESK.

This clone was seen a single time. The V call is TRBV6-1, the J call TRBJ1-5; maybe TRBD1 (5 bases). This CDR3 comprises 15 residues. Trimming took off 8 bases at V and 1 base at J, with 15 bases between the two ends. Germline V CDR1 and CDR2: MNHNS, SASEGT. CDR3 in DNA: TGTGCCAGCGGAAGGGGAGGCTGGAGCAATCAGCCCCAGCATTTT. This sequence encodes CASGRGGWSNQPQHF.

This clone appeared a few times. CDR3 nucleotides: TGTGCCAGTAGAGTACAGGGGAAGAACACTGAAGCTTTCTTT. This gives the protein CASRVQGKNTEAFF. The chain is built from TRBV19 and TRBJ1-1; TRBD1 agrees at 7 bases. This CDR3 is 14 amino acids long. J was trimmed by 1 base and V by 6 bases; bases with no gene match: 5. CDR1 is LNHDA, CDR2 SQIVND, per germline (reference sequence).

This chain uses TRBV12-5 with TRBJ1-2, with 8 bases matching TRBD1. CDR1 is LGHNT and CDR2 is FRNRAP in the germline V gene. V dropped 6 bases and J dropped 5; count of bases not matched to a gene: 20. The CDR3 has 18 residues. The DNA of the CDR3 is TGTGCTAGTGGCCTCGCCCCCAGCAATCAGGACAGGGTTTATGGCTACACCTTC. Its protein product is CASGLAPSNQDRVYGYTF.

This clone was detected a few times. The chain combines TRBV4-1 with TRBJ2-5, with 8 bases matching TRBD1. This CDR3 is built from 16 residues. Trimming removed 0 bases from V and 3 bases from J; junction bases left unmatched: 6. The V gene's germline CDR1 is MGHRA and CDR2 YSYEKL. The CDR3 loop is CASSQDQGAVKETQYF. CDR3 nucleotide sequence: TGCGCCAGCAGCCAAGATCAGGGGGCGGTAAAAGAGACCCAGTACTTC.

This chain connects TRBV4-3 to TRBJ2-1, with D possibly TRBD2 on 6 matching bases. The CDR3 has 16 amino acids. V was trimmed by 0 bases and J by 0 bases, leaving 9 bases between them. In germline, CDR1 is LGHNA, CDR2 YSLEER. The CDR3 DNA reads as TGCGCCAGCAGCCAAGATCTAGCGAGCTCCTACAATGAGCAGTTCTTC. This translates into CASSQDLASSYNEQFF.

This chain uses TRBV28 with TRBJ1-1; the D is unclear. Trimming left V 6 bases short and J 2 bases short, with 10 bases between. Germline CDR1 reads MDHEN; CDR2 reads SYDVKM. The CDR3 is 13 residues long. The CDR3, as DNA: TGTGCCAGCAGCCGCGGACTTAACACTGAAGCTTTCTTT. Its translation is CASSRGLNTEAFF.

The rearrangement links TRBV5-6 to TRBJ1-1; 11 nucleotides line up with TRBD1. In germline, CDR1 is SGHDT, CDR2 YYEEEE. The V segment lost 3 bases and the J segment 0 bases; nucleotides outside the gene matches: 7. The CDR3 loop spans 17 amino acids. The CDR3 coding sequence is TGTGCCAGCAGCTGGGACAGGGGGTCTATTATGAACACTGAAGCTTTCTTT. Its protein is CASSWDRGSIMNTEAFF.

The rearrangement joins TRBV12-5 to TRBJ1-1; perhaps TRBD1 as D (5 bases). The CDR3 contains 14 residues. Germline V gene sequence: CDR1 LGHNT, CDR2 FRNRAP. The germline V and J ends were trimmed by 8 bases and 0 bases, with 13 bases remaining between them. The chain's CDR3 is CASSGGFMNTEAFF. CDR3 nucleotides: TGTGCTAGTTCCGGGGGGTTCATGAACACTGAAGCTTTCTTT.

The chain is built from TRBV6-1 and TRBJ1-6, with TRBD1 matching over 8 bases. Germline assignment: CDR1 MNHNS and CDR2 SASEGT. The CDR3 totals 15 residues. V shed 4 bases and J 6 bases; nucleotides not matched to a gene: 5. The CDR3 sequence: CASSGRTGCNSPLHF. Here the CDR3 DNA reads TGTGCCAGCAGTGGCAGGACAGGGTGTAATTCACCCCTCCACTTT.

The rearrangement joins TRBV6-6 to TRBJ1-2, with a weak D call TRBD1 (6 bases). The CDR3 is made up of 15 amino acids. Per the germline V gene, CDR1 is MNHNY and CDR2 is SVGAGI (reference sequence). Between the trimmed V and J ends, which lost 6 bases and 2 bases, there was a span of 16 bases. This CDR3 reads CASSNQQGVNYGYTF. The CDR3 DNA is TGTGCCAGCAGCAACCAACAGGGTGTCAACTATGGCTACACCTTC.

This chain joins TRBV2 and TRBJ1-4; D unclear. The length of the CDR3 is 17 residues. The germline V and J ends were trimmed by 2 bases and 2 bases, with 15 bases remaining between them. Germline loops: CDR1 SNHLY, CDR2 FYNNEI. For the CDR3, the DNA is TGTGCCAGCAGTGAACGTTGGACCGGAGGGACTAATGAAAAACTGTTTTTT. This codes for CASSERWTGGTNEKLFF.